Sequencing of this T cell receptor (beta chain) was carried out in a study of tumor-infiltrating lymphocytes in oesophageal squamous cell carcinoma. TCRdb called the PCR reads again in MiXCR, with one record for every CDR3 protein. The table lists 11,000 to 15,000 distinct CDR3 sequences, about 50% of them singletons. Germline V gives CDR1 SGHVS, CDR2 FNYEAQ. This CDR3 region has 13 residues. Trimming took off 3 bases at V and 0 bases at J, with 5 bases between the two ends. The source of this sequence is a male donor with esophageal squamous cell carcinoma. This chain joins TRBV7-6 and TRBJ2-5; D is ambiguous. The sequenced sample consisted of blood. The CDR3 spells CASSLADQETQYF. As DNA, the CDR3 is TGTGCCAGCAGCTTGGCAGACCAAGAGACCCAGTACTTC.